The rows below give T cell receptor beta chains drawn from one sample of a study of CD4 and CD8 cells across lung adenocarcinoma regions. TCRdb re-derived calls from the PCR reads in MiXCR, one entry per CDR3 protein. The repertoire holds over 15,000 distinct CDR3 sequences, with 46% as singletons. The sequenced sample was CD4+ T cells from the margin of a lung tumor. These receptor sequences come from a male donor with lung adenocarcinoma. The CD4 and CD8 labels of this study may be unreliable. Each CDR3 is given with its conserved first and last residue. Fields, in order: CDR3 length, D gene, clone size, V gene, CDR3 protein. D genes are given only for firm matches. Size tells how often a clone was seen (once, few, many) or the class of an expanded clone, and some rows leave it out.

len: 13; d_gene: NA; abundance: many; v_gene: TRBV11-2; CDR3aa: CASSPTAYNEQFF
len: 14; d_gene: TRBD2; abundance: NA; v_gene: TRBV10-2; CDR3aa: CGGTGLGGANTQYF
len: 14; d_gene: NA; abundance: many; v_gene: TRBV6-5; CDR3aa: CASSYSEGSYEQYF
len: 15; d_gene: NA; abundance: once; v_gene: TRBV27; CDR3aa: CASRTGLRAKNMQYF
len: 13; d_gene: NA; abundance: NA; v_gene: TRBV6-5; CDR3aa: CASSYSTGTEQFF
len: 16; d_gene: TRBD2; abundance: medium-sized; v_gene: TRBV6-1; CDR3aa: CASRGTSGIQREAQYF
len: 15; d_gene: TRBD2; abundance: large; v_gene: TRBV28; CDR3aa: CASSLAGGPKETQYF
len: 13; d_gene: NA; abundance: NA; v_gene: TRBV6-1; CDR3aa: CASSEGNSDELFF
len: 16; d_gene: TRBD2; abundance: many; v_gene: TRBV20-1; CDR3aa: CSASTSGRSTYNEQFF
len: 14; d_gene: NA; abundance: many; v_gene: TRBV4-1; CDR3aa: CASKFDATQETQYF
len: 14; d_gene: TRBD2; abundance: many; v_gene: TRBV6-5; CDR3aa: CASRTRLAWNEQFF
len: 14; d_gene: TRBD2; abundance: NA; v_gene: TRBV7-2; CDR3aa: CASSLVSGGGEQFF
len: 13; d_gene: NA; abundance: NA; v_gene: TRBV10-1; CDR3aa: CARGERGTDTQYF
len: 11; d_gene: NA; abundance: NA; v_gene: TRBV7-3; CDR3aa: CASSLGAEQYF
len: 14; d_gene: NA; abundance: many; v_gene: TRBV9; CDR3aa: CASSGGRGEGEAFF
len: 15; d_gene: NA; abundance: NA; v_gene: TRBV6-5; CDR3aa: CARRLQSVIPDTLYF
len: 14; d_gene: TRBD1; abundance: NA; v_gene: TRBV10-2; CDR3aa: CGSRGLGGADMQYF
len: 14; d_gene: NA; abundance: NA; v_gene: TRBV10-2; CDR3aa: CASRGLGGTDTQYF
len: 13; d_gene: TRBD2; abundance: NA; v_gene: TRBV10-2; CDR3aa: CASSGRETDTQYF
len: 18; d_gene: TRBD1; abundance: NA; v_gene: TRBV6-1; CDR3aa: CASRELPGQGPSGTEAFF
len: 13; d_gene: NA; abundance: NA; v_gene: TRBV7-2; CDR3aa: CASSAGRGIEQYF
len: 18; d_gene: TRBD2; abundance: NA; v_gene: TRBV6-5; CDR3aa: CASSFPRLAGRPMDTQYF
len: 13; d_gene: NA; abundance: NA; v_gene: TRBV6-1; CDR3aa: CATGLGGKNTQYF
len: 14; d_gene: NA; abundance: NA; v_gene: TRBV10-3; CDR3aa: CATKSGPQNNEQFF
len: 13; d_gene: NA; abundance: NA; v_gene: TRBV20-1; CDR3aa: CSARDRLSSEQFF
len: 16; d_gene: NA; abundance: many; v_gene: TRBV7-8; CDR3aa: CASSAYEGLVSYGYTF
len: 15; d_gene: NA; abundance: many; v_gene: TRBV14; CDR3aa: CASSPLGVLYNEQFF
len: 14; d_gene: TRBD1; abundance: few; v_gene: TRBV4-2; CDR3aa: CASGGTGEGNEQFF
len: 16; d_gene: NA; abundance: NA; v_gene: TRBV6-1; CDR3aa: CASSDAGLWAKDIQYF
len: 16; d_gene: NA; abundance: many; v_gene: TRBV7-8; CDR3aa: CASSLGYGTGSAEQFF
len: 12; d_gene: TRBD2; abundance: few; v_gene: TRBV20-1; CDR3aa: CSANVLRERQYF
len: 14; d_gene: TRBD1; abundance: NA; v_gene: TRBV4-1; CDR3aa: CAGIGVEGTDTQYF
len: 16; d_gene: NA; abundance: few; v_gene: TRBV6-1; CDR3aa: CASRPRTVSSYNEQFF
len: 16; d_gene: NA; abundance: once; v_gene: TRBV6-1; CDR3aa: CASGPWGDPAEDTQYF
len: 15; d_gene: NA; abundance: NA; v_gene: TRBV20-1; CDR3aa: CSARDFGKTDTEAFF
len: 16; d_gene: TRBD2; abundance: NA; v_gene: TRBV6-5; CDR3aa: CASSSLSGGQYNEQFF
len: 14; d_gene: TRBD1; abundance: many; v_gene: TRBV10-1; CDR3aa: CASSELGTGGVRFF
len: 12; d_gene: NA; abundance: NA; v_gene: TRBV29-1; CDR3aa: CSVESGSYEQYF
len: 15; d_gene: TRBD2; abundance: many; v_gene: TRBV6-4; CDR3aa: CASSGTSGPQETQYF
len: 14; d_gene: NA; abundance: NA; v_gene: TRBV6-1; CDR3aa: CAGSGSRDPETQYF
len: 15; d_gene: TRBD2; abundance: many; v_gene: TRBV7-3; CDR3aa: CASSSGLAGFNEQFF
len: 15; d_gene: NA; abundance: NA; v_gene: TRBV9; CDR3aa: CASSVEGGVVDTQYF
len: 15; d_gene: NA; abundance: NA; v_gene: TRBV12-3/TRBV12-4; CDR3aa: CASSSTRSGANVLTF
len: 17; d_gene: NA; abundance: many; v_gene: TRBV6-1; CDR3aa: CASTKRTVSPLTYEQYF
len: 11; d_gene: NA; abundance: NA; v_gene: TRBV27; CDR3aa: CASRSLGEQYF
len: 14; d_gene: TRBD2; abundance: NA; v_gene: TRBV6-4; CDR3aa: CASRRGRRYNEQFF
len: 14; d_gene: NA; abundance: few; v_gene: TRBV30; CDR3aa: CAWIDWKVDSPLHF
len: 17; d_gene: NA; abundance: NA; v_gene: TRBV27; CDR3aa: CASVGGPAGRDQKIQYF
len: 13; d_gene: NA; abundance: many; v_gene: TRBV11-3; CDR3aa: CASTGPATYGYTF
len: 15; d_gene: NA; abundance: many; v_gene: TRBV6-6; CDR3aa: CASKFDVAASYEQYF
len: 16; d_gene: TRBD2; abundance: NA; v_gene: TRBV7-8; CDR3aa: CASSPSAGTSPYEQYF
len: 16; d_gene: NA; abundance: NA; v_gene: TRBV27; CDR3aa: CASGGIGSRHPDTQYF
len: 14; d_gene: NA; abundance: NA; v_gene: TRBV6-1; CDR3aa: CASSVGRGPDTQYF
len: 11; d_gene: NA; abundance: NA; v_gene: TRBV4-1; CDR3aa: CASGTGTEAFF
len: 14; d_gene: NA; abundance: few; v_gene: TRBV3-1; CDR3aa: CASSQERGTGELFF